This is a list of T cell receptor beta chains from one sample in a study of T cells in tumors after PD-1 blockade. The assay was immunoSEQ multiplex PCR, and TCRdb's table has in-frame clones only and misses some. There are roughly 35,000 clones in the sample; about three quarters occur only once, and around 38% lies in the top ten. The starting material was PBMCs, obtained after anti-PD-1 treatment. All receptors derive from a human donor with basal cell carcinoma. The CDR3 runs from the conserved cysteine through the conserved F or W. The order of the fields is J gene, clone size, V gene, D gene, CDR3 DNA, CDR3 protein. A D gene is named only where the DNA matches it firmly. Expanded clones are given a class, and other clones once, few, many or no size at all.

TRBJ1-5,NA,TRBV28,NA,TGTGCCAGCAGTCCGGCCCAGGGCAATCAGCCCCAGCATTTT,CASSPAQGNQPQHF
TRBJ1-4,few,TRBV4-3,NA,TGCGCCAGCAGCCAAGATTGGGTGGGCGGGCCAACTAATGAAAAACTGTTTTTT,CASSQDWVGGPTNEKLFF
TRBJ2-3,few,TRBV5-4,NA,TGTGCCAGCAGTTCCGACAGGAGCACAGATACGCAGTATTTT,CASSSDRSTDTQYF
TRBJ2-3,NA,TRBV9,NA,TGTGCCAGCAGCGTAGTAGGAACTCGATCAGATACGCAGTATTTT,CASSVVGTRSDTQYF
TRBJ2-7,NA,TRBV20-1,TRBD2,TGCAGTGCTAGTTCTAGCGGGAGTTTCTCCTACGAGCAGTACTTC,CSASSSGSFSYEQYF
TRBJ2-7,NA,TRBV19,NA,TGTGCCAGTAGCCTCGGACATAGCGACGAGCAGTACTTC,CASSLGHSDEQYF
TRBJ1-1,once,TRBV13,NA,TGTGCCAGCAGCCCTCTAGGGAGCACTGAAGCTTTCTTT,CASSPLGSTEAFF
TRBJ2-3,once,TRBV9,TRBD2,TGTGCCAGCAGCCCTCCGGGACTAGCAGGGCAAGATACGCAGTATTTT,CASSPPGLAGQDTQYF
TRBJ2-1,NA,TRBV6-2/TRBV6-3,TRBD1,TGTGCCAGCAGTGAGATGCCAGGGGGTGAGCAGTTCTTC,CASSEMPGGEQFF
TRBJ2-4,NA,TRBV28,TRBD1,TGTGCCAGCAGTTTAAGACAGGGAAGCTACATTCAGTACTTC,CASSLRQGSYIQYF
TRBJ2-3,NA,TRBV5-5,NA,TGTGCCAGCAGCTTCACAGATACGCAGTATTTT,CASSFTDTQYF
TRBJ1-2,NA,TRBV28,NA,TGTGCCAGCACCCCCCCAGAAGGGATATACTATGGCTACACCTTC,CASTPPEGIYYGYTF
TRBJ2-1,NA,TRBV5-6,TRBD2,TGTGCCAGCAGCTCCGGGACTAGCGGGATAGTCGATGAGCAGTTCTTC,CASSSGTSGIVDEQFF
TRBJ2-1,NA,TRBV9,NA,TGTGCCAGCAGCGCCGAGATCGGGACTCTCTGGCGCAATGAGCAGTTCTTC,CASSAEIGTLWRNEQFF
TRBJ2-7,NA,TRBV19,TRBD1,TGTGCCAGTAGTATGAATCTGGGACAGGGCTACGAGCAGTACTTC,CASSMNLGQGYEQYF
TRBJ2-7,NA,TRBV2,NA,TGTGCCAGCAGAACCGGGACATTGGGCCACGAGCAGTACTTC,CASRTGTLGHEQYF
TRBJ2-3,NA,TRBV3-1/TRBV3-2,TRBD1,TGTGCCAGCAGCCAGCCTGGGACAGGGCGGGATACGCAGTATTTT,CASSQPGTGRDTQYF
TRBJ1-2,NA,TRBV5-8,TRBD1,TGTGCCAGCAGCTTGGCAGGGGGCGAGGGCTACACCTTC,CASSLAGGEGYTF
TRBJ2-1,few,TRBV7-3,TRBD2,TGTGCCAGCAGCTTATCTCCTAGCGGGGTGGGGTGGTACAATGAGCAGTTCTTC,CASSLSPSGVGWYNEQFF
TRBJ2-3,NA,TRBV10-3,NA,TGTGCCATCAAGGCCGGTGGCACAGATACGCAGTATTTT,CAIKAGGTDTQYF
TRBJ2-5,few,TRBV7-9,TRBD2,TGTGCCAGCAGTATCGGGACTAGCGGGGGTAAAGAGACCCAGTACTTC,CASSIGTSGGKETQYF
TRBJ1-4,NA,TRBV7-9,TRBD1,TGTGCCAGCAGCTCCGGGACAGGGCCGAATGAAAAACTGTTTTTT,CASSSGTGPNEKLFF
TRBJ2-5,few,TRBV28,NA,TGTGCCAGCAGGGGATCAGGGCAGGGGAGAGAAGAGACCCAGTACTTC,CASRGSGQGREETQYF
TRBJ2-7,NA,TRBV19,TRBD1,TGTGCCAGTAGCGTGACAGGGATCAGCTACGAGCAGTACTTC,CASSVTGISYEQYF
TRBJ1-4,few,TRBV30,NA,TGTGCCTGGCGGGGGATCACCTATGAAAAACTGTTTTTT,CAWRGITYEKLFF
TRBJ2-2,once,TRBV28,TRBD2,TGTGCCAGCAGTTTATGGGGGAGGGCCGGGGAGCTGTTTTTT,CASSLWGRAGELFF
TRBJ1-2,NA,TRBV6-5,NA,TGTGCCAGCAGGCAGCCTTTGGACGGCCCGTATGGCTACACCTTC,CASRQPLDGPYGYTF
TRBJ2-3,NA,TRBV4-2,TRBD2,TGTGCCAGCAGCCATAGCGGGAGCACAGATACGCAGTATTTT,CASSHSGSTDTQYF
TRBJ2-7,once,TRBV5-1,NA,TGCGCCAGCAGCTTGGTGGTAGCGCCTTACGAGCAGTACTTC,CASSLVVAPYEQYF
TRBJ1-2,NA,TRBV19,NA,TGTGCCAGTAGTATAAGTAAGAGGGAGACTCACTTC,CASSISKRETHF
TRBJ2-7,few,TRBV10-3,NA,TGTGCCATCTCTTATCGGACACGAGAAAGCGAGCAGTACTTC,CAISYRTRESEQYF